A selection of T cell receptor beta chains follows, all from one sample in a study of shared clonotypes between healthy human individuals. Sequencing used immunoSEQ multiplex PCR; TCRdb keeps in-frame clones, though not all of them. The sample includes under 700,000 clones, roughly 95% of them seen just once. What was sequenced was naive CD8+ T cells sorted from blood. The origin of the receptors is a woman aged 25 to 39 in good health. Both conserved end residues are part of each CDR3. Each record gives: V gene, J gene, CDR3 protein.

V: TRBV5-6
J: TRBJ2-1
CDR3: CASSRTLSNEQFF

V: TRBV5-6
J: TRBJ1-6
CDR3: CASSLTGGNSPLHF

V: TRBV27
J: TRBJ2-7
CDR3: CASSFGVTYEQYF

V: TRBV5-1
J: TRBJ2-7
CDR3: CASSPGQGKYEQYF

V: TRBV11-3
J: TRBJ1-3
CDR3: CASSSQANGNTIYF

V: TRBV7-6
J: TRBJ1-1
CDR3: CASSLSLRVTGNTEAFF

V: TRBV9
J: TRBJ2-5
CDR3: CASSVGVKGWEETQYF

V: TRBV2
J: TRBJ2-7
CDR3: CASGDPTQYF

V: TRBV27
J: TRBJ1-5
CDR3: CASKLGGSNQPQHF

V: TRBV7-6
J: TRBJ2-3
CDR3: CASCSDRLTDTQYF